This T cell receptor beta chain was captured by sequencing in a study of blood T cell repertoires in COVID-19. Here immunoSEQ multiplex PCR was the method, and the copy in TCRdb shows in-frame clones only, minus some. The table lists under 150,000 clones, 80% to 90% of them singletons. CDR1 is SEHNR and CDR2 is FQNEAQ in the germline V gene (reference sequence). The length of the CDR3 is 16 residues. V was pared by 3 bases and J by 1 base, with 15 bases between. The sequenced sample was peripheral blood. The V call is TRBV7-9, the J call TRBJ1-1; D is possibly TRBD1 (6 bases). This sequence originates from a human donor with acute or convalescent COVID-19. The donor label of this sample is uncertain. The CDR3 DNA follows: TGTGCCAGCAGCTTCCCCGCGGCAGGGGCGAACACTGAAGCTTTCTTT. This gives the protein CASSFPAAGANTEAFF.